These 27 T cell receptor beta chains originate from one sample sequenced in a study of OX40 agonist ivuxolimab in advanced cancers. Preparation of the library involved the immunoSEQ multiplex PCR assay. Sourced from immuneACCESS, this table was stored by TCRdb with only in-frame sequences that have V and J called. A share of the clones is absent; for the studies checked, an unresolved V gene accounts for under half, and the remainder has no known explanation. The sample yields tens of thousands of clones; roughly 87% were counted once. About 3% of the sample belongs to the ten largest clones. Sequencing was performed on CD4+ or CD8+ T cells sorted from blood, taken in a trial of the OX40 agonist ivuxolimab. These receptors came from an adult with an advanced solid tumor such as melanoma, head and neck, liver or kidney cancer.

This clone was counted only a few times. The chain recombines TRBV7-2 with TRBJ1-4, with no clear D. CDR1 and CDR2 from the germline V gene are SGHTA and FQGNSA. This CDR3 spans 15 amino acids. Between the trimmed V and J ends, which lost 5 bases and 0 bases, there was a span of 10 bases. The CDR3, as DNA: TGTGCCAGCAGCCTCCGTGGGGCAACTAATGAAAAACTGTTTTTT. Protein: CASSLRGATNEKLFF. Supplemented by reference TRBV7-2 and TRBJ1-4, the full variable domain reads GAGVSQSPSNKVTEKGKDVELRCDPISGHTALYWYRQSLGQGLEFLIYFQGNSAPDKSGLPSDRFSAERTGGSVSTLTIQRTQQEDSAVYLCASSLRGATNEKLFFGSGTQLSVL.

This rearrangement joins TRBV7-2 to TRBJ1-2; 11 bases match TRBD1. This CDR3 is 17 amino acids long. Germline CDR1 SGHTA, CDR2 FQGNSA. The trim removed 0 bases at V and 2 bases at J, leaving 5 bases unmatched. The DNA of the CDR3 is TGTGCCAGCAGCTTAGCGGGGACAGGGGGGAAGAACTATGGCTACACCTTC. It specifies CASSLAGTGGKNYGYTF.

The chain couples TRBV11-2 to TRBJ2-2, with a weak D call TRBD1 (5 bases). Germline V CDR1 and CDR2: SGHAT, FQNNGV. Trimming removed 5 bases from V and 7 bases from J, with 11 bases in between. The CDR3 contains 13 residues. The CDR3 DNA reads as TGTGCCAGCAGCCCAGGGTGGGGCGGGGAGCTGTTTTTT. Translating it yields CASSPGWGGELFF.

CDR3 amino acids: CASSEIGDYGYTF. CDR3 DNA: TGTGCCAGCAGTGAAATCGGGGACTATGGCTACACCTTC. This rearrangement joins TRBV6-1 to TRBJ1-2; D is undetermined. Germline lookup yields CDR1 MNHNS and CDR2 SASEGT. The germline V and J ends were trimmed by 2 bases and 3 bases, with 7 bases remaining between them. There are 13 residues in the CDR3.

This chain connects TRBV7-2 to TRBJ2-1; 7 bases line up with TRBD2. The junction had 8 bases not matched to a gene; V was cut back by 2 bases and J by 7 bases. The CDR3 has 15 residues. Germline V gene sequence: CDR1 SGHTA, CDR2 FQGNSA. CDR3 sequence reads: CASSLRSGIGNEQFF. The CDR3 DNA follows: TGTGCCAGCAGCTTACGAAGCGGGATAGGGAATGAGCAGTTCTTC.

This clone was recorded only once. This chain links TRBV4-2 with TRBJ2-2; 11 nucleotides agree with TRBD2. Germline assignment: CDR1 LGHNA and CDR2 YNFKEQ. The CDR3 spans 20 residues. V shed 0 bases, J shed 0 bases, and the junction held 9 bases outside the gene matches. The CDR3 bases are TGTGCCAGCAGCCAAGATAGTAAACTAGCGGGAGTCGCGAACACCGGGGAGCTGTTTTTT. It yields the protein CASSQDSKLAGVANTGELFF.

V usage is TRBV18 and J usage is TRBJ2-7; no definite D call. V lost 4 bases to trimming and J lost 2 bases, with 6 bases between them. Germline V gene sequence: CDR1 KGHSH, CDR2 LQKENI. The CDR3 covers 12 residues. CDR3 DNA sequence: TGTGCCAGCTCACAAGCAACCTACGAGCAGTACTTC. This sequence encodes CASSQATYEQYF. The complete variable domain, with remaining parts taken from reference TRBV18 and TRBJ2-7, reads NAGVMQNPRHLVRRRGQEARLRCSPMKGHSHVYWYRQLPEEGLKFMVYLQKENIIDESGMPKERFSAEFPKEGPSILRIQQVVRGDSAAYFCASSQATYEQYFGPGTRLTVT.

The V and J genes are TRBV7-9 and TRBJ1-5; TRBD1 agrees at 8 bases. The ends lost 1 base at V and 16 bases at J; junction bases unmatched: 9. The CDR3 has 13 amino acids. CDR1 and CDR2 from the germline V gene are SEHNR and FQNEAQ (reference sequence). The CDR3 loop is CASSLEGQDLRHF. CDR3 nucleotide sequence: TGTGCCAGCAGCTTAGAGGGACAGGACCTCAGACATTTT.

This clone was counted a single time. This chain connects TRBV7-2 to TRBJ1-5; D possibly corresponds to TRBD1 (5 bases). Germline values: CDR1 SGHTA, CDR2 FQGNSA. Trimming took 2 bases from V and 2 from J, leaving 13 bases between them. The CDR3 is 16 residues long. CDR3 DNA: TGTGCCAGCAGCTTAATCGAGGGGAATGGCAATCAGCCCCAGCATTTT. Amino acid sequence: CASSLIEGNGNQPQHF.

The V gene is TRBV29-1, the J gene TRBJ1-1; no clear D. Trimming took off 0 bases at V and 1 base at J, with 12 bases between the two ends. The CDR3 totals 15 residues. Germline assignment: CDR1 SQVTM and CDR2 ANQGSEA. CDR3 coding DNA: TGCAGCGTTGAAGACCCCGTCCGGGGGAACACTGAAGCTTTCTTT. Amino acids: CSVEDPVRGNTEAFF.

This chain uses TRBV19 with TRBJ2-1, with 8 nucleotides matching TRBD2. This CDR3 has 18 amino acids. From germline, CDR1 is LNHDA and CDR2 SQIVND (reference sequence). The V gene end was trimmed by 0 bases and the J gene end by 2 bases; junction bases not matched to a gene: 9. The CDR3 region is CASSIDLSGRVTYNEQFF. Written as DNA, the CDR3 is TGTGCCAGTAGTATAGATCTATCCGGGAGGGTCACCTACAATGAGCAGTTCTTC.

The chain couples TRBV18 to TRBJ1-1, with D perhaps TRBD1 (5 bases). Trimming left V 6 bases short and J 5 bases short, with 16 bases between. The CDR3 contains 14 residues. The V gene's germline CDR1 is KGHSH and CDR2 LQKENI. The CDR3 nucleotides are TGTGCCAGCTCTATGGACACCTCGGGGACTGAAGCTTTCTTT. Protein product: CASSMDTSGTEAFF.

The V and J genes are TRBV7-9 and TRBJ2-3; D tentatively fits TRBD1 or TRBD2 (5 bases each). Trimming took off 7 bases at V and 0 bases at J, with 17 bases between the two ends. Germline V gene lookup returns CDR1 SEHNR and CDR2 FQNEAQ (reference sequence). This CDR3 has 16 amino acids. CDR3 residues: CASNDWGRESTDTQYF. In DNA form, the CDR3 reads TGTGCCAGCAACGACTGGGGCAGGGAGAGCACAGATACGCAGTATTTT. The variable domain in full, completed from reference TRBV7-9 and TRBJ2-3, reads DTGVSQNPRHKITKRGQNVTFRCDPISEHNRLYWYRQTLGQGPEFLTYFQNEAQLEKSRLLSDRFSAERPKGSFSTLEIQRTEQGDSAMYLCASNDWGRESTDTQYFGPGTRLTVL.

This chain links TRBV27 with TRBJ1-1, with TRBD1 as a possible D gene (6 bases). Germline V gives CDR1 MNHEY, CDR2 SMNVEV (reference sequence). The CDR3 extends over 13 amino acids. V was shortened by 5 bases and J by 8 bases, with 15 bases between the two germline ends. The CDR3: CASSRQVQGEAFF. In nucleotides, the CDR3 is TGTGCCAGCAGTAGACAGGTTCAGGGCGAAGCTTTCTTT.

Here the CDR3 reads CASSPDREAFF. CDR3 sequence (DNA): TGTGCCAGCTCACCTGACAGAGAAGCTTTCTTT. The V gene is TRBV18, the J gene TRBJ1-1; D may be TRBD1 (5 bases). Trimming cost V 3 bases and J 8 bases, with 7 bases left between them. Germline V gene data show CDR1 as KGHSH and CDR2 as LQKENI. The CDR3 contains 11 residues.

This rearrangement joins TRBV6-6 to TRBJ1-2; D possibly corresponds to TRBD1 (5 bases). V shed 11 bases and J shed 2 bases, with 12 bases lying between them. The CDR3 covers 12 residues. The germline CDR1 and CDR2 sequences are MNHNY and SVGAGI (reference sequence). The CDR3 loop is CAGGGRNYGYTF. For the CDR3, the DNA is TGTGCCGGGGGGGGGAGGAACTATGGCTACACCTTC.

The chain couples TRBV18 to TRBJ2-3, with 8 bases aligning to TRBD1. This CDR3 has 17 amino acids. The J segment lost 3 bases and the V segment lost 0 bases, leaving 8 bases of the junction unmatched. CDR1 is KGHSH and CDR2 is LQKENI in the germline V gene. As DNA, the CDR3 is TGTGCCAGCTCACCACCCCAGGGGGCGCGTGGGACAGATACGCAGTATTTT. This codes for CASSPPQGARGTDTQYF.

The CDR3 here is CASSSPRSERQFF. The CDR3 DNA follows: TGTGCCAGCAGTTCCCCTCGCTCGGAGAGGCAGTTCTTC. V usage is TRBV6-5 and J usage is TRBJ2-1; the D is unclear. Germline assignment: CDR1 MNHEY and CDR2 SVGAGI. V was pared by 4 bases and J by 12 bases, with 16 bases between. This CDR3 is built from 13 residues.

This sequence joins TRBV18 and TRBJ2-7, with 7 bases aligning to TRBD1. J lost 3 bases, V lost 3 bases, and 8 bases had no gene match. CDR1 is KGHSH and CDR2 is LQKENI in the germline V gene. This CDR3 contains 15 residues. The CDR3 nucleotides read TGTGCCAGCTCACCGGACAGGTGGGGATACTACGAGCAGTACTTC. Amino acids: CASSPDRWGYYEQYF. Variable domain in full (rest from reference TRBV18 and TRBJ2-7): NAGVMQNPRHLVRRRGQEARLRCSPMKGHSHVYWYRQLPEEGLKFMVYLQKENIIDESGMPKERFSAEFPKEGPSILRIQQVVRGDSAAYFCASSPDRWGYYEQYFGPGTRLTVT.

This clone was picked up one time. This chain connects TRBV2 to TRBJ2-3, with 11 bases that match TRBD2. J was trimmed by 1 base and V by 5 bases; bases with no gene match: 8. Per germline, CDR1 SNHLY and CDR2 FYNNEI. CDR3 length equals 17 residues. This CDR3 reads CASSRGRGLAGTDTQYF. CDR3 bases: TGTGCCAGCAGTAGAGGTCGGGGACTAGCGGGCACAGATACGCAGTATTTT.

V gene TRBV6-1 combines with J gene TRBJ2-7, with D maybe TRBD1 (6 bases). This CDR3 contains 17 residues. Germline V lookup: CDR1 MNHNS, CDR2 SASEGT. V lost 4 bases and J lost 3, with 22 bases in between. The CDR3 here is CASSGSSSGIRGYEQYF. CDR3 coding DNA: TGTGCCAGCAGTGGTTCAAGCTCAGGGATCAGGGGCTACGAGCAGTACTTC.

This chain links TRBV11-3 with TRBJ2-7, with TRBD2 as a possible D gene (5 bases). V lost 2 bases and J lost 6, with 5 bases in between. The CDR3 loop spans 11 amino acids. From germline, CDR1 is SGHNT and CDR2 YENEEA. The CDR3 nucleotides are TGTGCCAGCAGCTTACGGGGCGAGCAGTACTTC. It specifies CASSLRGEQYF.

The chain recombines TRBV5-1 with TRBJ2-3, with D unclear. Trimming stripped 7 bases from V and 0 bases from J, with 15 bases between. CDR1 and CDR2 from the germline V gene are SGHRS and YFSETQ. The CDR3 totals 15 residues. The CDR3 sequence is CASRRIDSSTDTQYF. CDR3 bases: TGCGCCAGCCGACGAATAGACTCCAGCACAGATACGCAGTATTTT.

This chain joins TRBV30 and TRBJ2-2; D ambiguous. Germline CDR1 reads GTSNPN; CDR2 reads SVGIG (reference sequence). This CDR3 is 12 amino acids long. V was pared by 5 bases and J by 5 bases, with 9 bases between. The CDR3 coding sequence is TGTGCCTGGGCCCCCAGGACCGGGGAGCTGTTTTTT. Its translation: CAWAPRTGELFF.

The chain joins TRBV7-2 to TRBJ2-1; D gene uncertain. This CDR3 has 14 amino acids. The germline V and J ends were trimmed by 4 bases and 4 bases, with 11 bases remaining between them. Germline CDR1 SGHTA, CDR2 FQGNSA. CDR3 residues: CASSSSLGYNEQFF. In nucleotides, the CDR3 is TGTGCCAGCAGCTCGTCCCTGGGGTACAATGAGCAGTTCTTC.

The CDR3 is CASSENKGYTF. CDR3 bases: TGTGCCAGCAGTGAAAATAAAGGCTACACCTTC. The V call is TRBV2, the J call TRBJ1-2, with unresolved D. V shed 2 bases and J shed 8 bases, with 6 bases lying between them. Germline V gene lookup returns CDR1 SNHLY and CDR2 FYNNEI. The CDR3 is made up of 11 amino acids.

Concerning this clone itself: This sample includes further DNA sequences coding for the same CDR3. The chain joins TRBV5-1 to TRBJ1-1, with no clear D. The CDR3 has 13 residues. Per germline, CDR1 SGHRS and CDR2 YFSETQ. V lost 0 bases and J 1 base, leaving 4 bases between the germline ends. In DNA, the CDR3 is TGCGCCAGCAGCTTGGATGCGAACACTGAAGCTTTCTTT. Protein product: CASSLDANTEAFF.